The T cell receptor beta chain under discussion was sequenced for a study of OX40 agonist ivuxolimab in advanced cancers. Study information: Dose-escalation patients suffered from hepatocellular carcinoma, melanoma, renal cell or head and neck cancer.

Deletions cut 6 bases from V and 4 bases from J, with 20 bases between. The length of the CDR3 is 16 residues. Germline V lookup: CDR1 KGHSH, CDR2 LQKENI. The method was immunoSEQ multiplex PCR; TCRdb's version includes in-frame clones alone and lacks a portion of them. Altogether 120,000 or so clones are present, approximately 90% being singletons, with the ten largest covering around 0.27%. This clone was counted once. The chain employs TRBV18 and TRBJ2-3; D possibly uses TRBD1 or TRBD2 (6 bases each). The specimen was CD4+ or CD8+ T cells sorted from blood, collected in a trial of the OX40 agonist ivuxolimab. This TCR came from an adult with an advanced solid tumor such as melanoma, head and neck, liver or kidney cancer. This CDR3 reads CASSPGAGKAPDTQYF. Written as DNA, the CDR3 is TGTGCCAGCTCTCCAGGGGCGGGGAAGGCCCCAGATACGCAGTATTTT.